This T cell receptor (beta chain) was recovered during a study of cytomegalovirus exposure and HLA in healthy donors. The study's findings and limits: Later, an analysis showed that TCR beta chains associated with HLA were more clonally expanded than others that were equally common.

The V and J ends lost 4 bases and 2 bases, in that order; junction bases with no gene match: 6. Germline CDR1 is SGHDT and CDR2 is YYEEEE. The CDR3 covers 16 residues. 13 Jbeta primers and 60 Vbeta primers were used for the PCR. Measured with immunoSEQ multiplex PCR; TCRdb has only the in-frame clones, and not every one. The sample has more than 85,000 clones, around 76% seen once; the top ten hold over 3.5%. This clone was detected a few times. Antigen specificity is unknown. The sequencing input was PBMCs. The TCR originated in a woman aged 50 to 65 in good health and CMV-seropositive. This chain uses TRBV5-6 with TRBJ2-2; TRBD2 matches at 9 bases. In DNA form, the CDR3 reads TGTGCCAGCAGCCGTAGCGGGGGCCGCAACACCGGGGAGCTGTTTTTT. Translation: CASSRSGGRNTGELFF.